This T cell receptor (beta chain) was captured by sequencing in a study of beta chain features in type 1 diabetes. Whole-study findings and limits: When Type 1 diabetes patients were examined, their TCRB CDR3s proved moderately but significantly shorter in all four CD4+ subsets. A potential influence of HLA type upon TCRB rearrangement remained unresolved herein. There were fewer insertions and more deletions at the VDJ junctions of type 1 diabetes patients.

This clone was recorded a few times. Its antigen is undetermined. Expressed TCRB transcripts were sequenced because the entire RNA isolate underwent reverse transcription. Clones were sequenced by immunoSEQ multiplex PCR, and TCRdb holds only the in-frame ones, with some missing. The top ten clones hold 0.02% to 0.025% of a sample with 900,000 or so clones, roughly a sixth of them seen once. CDR3 size: 14 residues. Germline V CDR1 and CDR2: SGHRS, YFSETQ. Trimming left V 0 bases short and J 5 bases short, with 12 bases between. The TCR was taken from a woman in her late teens or twenties in good health. The sequenced material came from naive CD4+ T cells from blood. The V call is TRBV5-1, the J call TRBJ2-7; D unclear. CDR3 nucleotides: TGCGCCAGCAGCTTGGGCCCCAAAGGTGACGAGCAGTACTTC. This gives the protein CASSLGPKGDEQYF.